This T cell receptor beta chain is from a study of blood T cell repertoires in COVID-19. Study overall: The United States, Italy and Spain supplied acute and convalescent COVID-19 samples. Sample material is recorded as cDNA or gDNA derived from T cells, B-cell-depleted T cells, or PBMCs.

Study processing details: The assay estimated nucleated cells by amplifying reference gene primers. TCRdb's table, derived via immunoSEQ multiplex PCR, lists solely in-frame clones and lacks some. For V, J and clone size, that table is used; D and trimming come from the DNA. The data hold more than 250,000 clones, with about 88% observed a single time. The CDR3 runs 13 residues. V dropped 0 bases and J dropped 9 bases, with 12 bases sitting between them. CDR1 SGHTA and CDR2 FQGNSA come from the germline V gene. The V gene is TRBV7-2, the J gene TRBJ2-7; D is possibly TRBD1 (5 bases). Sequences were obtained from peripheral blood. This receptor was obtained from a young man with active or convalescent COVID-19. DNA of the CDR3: TGTGCCAGCAGCTTAGCATTGGGGCAGCTGCAGTACTTC. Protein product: CASSLALGQLQYF. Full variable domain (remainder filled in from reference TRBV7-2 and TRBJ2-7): GAGVSQSPSNKVTEKGKDVELRCDPISGHTALYWYRQSLGQGLEFLIYFQGNSAPDKSGLPSDRFSAERTGGSVSTLTIQRTQQEDSAVYLCASSLALGQLQYFGPGTRLTVT.